This is a list of T cell receptor beta chains from one sample in a study of regulatory T cells in long-lasting Graves disease. TCRdb called the multiplex PCR reads again in MiXCR, with one record for every CDR3 protein. Among roughly 700,000 distinct CDR3 sequences listed, around 30% were seen once. Sequenced material: peripheral blood mononuclear cells (PBMCs), taken when the disease was refractory, from a patient treated with antithyroid drugs. These receptors came from a female donor with Graves disease. The CDR3 runs from the conserved cysteine through the conserved F or W. D genes are given only for firm matches. Only part of the rows carry a size: once, few, many, or a class if the clone is expanded.

J gene | clone size | V gene | D gene | CDR3 DNA | CDR3 protein
TRBJ1-2 | few | TRBV3-1 | NA | TGTGCCAGCAGCCAAGAAGGGGTCTATGGCTACACCTTC | CASSQEGVYGYTF
TRBJ1-2 | NA | TRBV6-1 | NA | TGTGCCAGCAGTCGCCCCCCGAGGGGGTTGGATTCAAACTATGGCTACACCTTC | CASSRPPRGLDSNYGYTF
TRBJ2-7 | few | TRBV28 | TRBD2 | TGTGCCAGCAGTTTATCTCCTAGCGGGAGAGAGTACGAGCAGTACTTC | CASSLSPSGREYEQYF
TRBJ2-7 | NA | TRBV25-1 | TRBD2 | TGTGCCAGCAGTGAAACAGGCTTCGGCGGGAGGGCCTACGAGCAGTACTTC | CASSETGFGGRAYEQYF
TRBJ1-1 | NA | TRBV5-1 | NA | TGCGCCAGCAGCTCAGGGGACGACTACACTGAAGCTTTCTTT | CASSSGDDYTEAFF
TRBJ1-1 | NA | TRBV7-9 | NA | TGTGCCAGCAGCTCGGGGGGGATCAAACACACTGAAGCTTTCTTT | CASSSGGIKHTEAFF
TRBJ2-5 | NA | TRBV7-9 | TRBD1 | TGTGCCAGCAGCTTCAGCGGACAGGGGGACCAAGAGACCCAGTACTTC | CASSFSGQGDQETQYF
TRBJ2-5 | many | TRBV5-6 | TRBD2 | TGTGCCAGCAGCTTGGTGTGGACTAGCGGGAGTGCCTCCCAAGAGACCCAGTACTTC | CASSLVWTSGSASQETQYF
TRBJ2-7 | NA | TRBV20-1 | TRBD2 | TGCAGTGCTAGAGATGCTGGCGGGAGGGCCGGGGAGCAGTACTTC | CSARDAGGRAGEQYF
TRBJ1-2 | NA | TRBV5-1 | NA | TGCGCCAGCAGCTTAGGCCGGGACAATAGCTATGGCTACACCTTC | CASSLGRDNSYGYTF
TRBJ1-5 | NA | TRBV6-2/TRBV6-3 | TRBD1 | TGTGCCAGCGATGCGGGGACAGGGCAAGGTCAGCCCCAGCATTTT | CASDAGTGQGQPQHF
TRBJ1-1 | NA | TRBV19 | TRBD1 | TGTGCCAGTAGGCCCCGACAGGGACCGAACACTGAAGCTTTCTTT | CASRPRQGPNTEAFF
TRBJ2-7 | NA | TRBV10-3 | NA | TGTGCCATCAGTGAGAAGGACGAGCAGTACTTC | CAISEKDEQYF
TRBJ2-7 | few | TRBV5-4 | NA | TGTGCCAGCAGCTGGTGGGGTGAGTTGGATGAGCAGTACTTC | CASSWWGELDEQYF
TRBJ2-7 | few | TRBV6-1 | TRBD2 | TGTGCCAGCAGCCCCCAAGCGGGAGAGTCCTACGAGCAGTACTTC | CASSPQAGESYEQYF
TRBJ1-2 | NA | TRBV28 | TRBD1 | TGTGCCAGCAGTTTACCGGGACAGTTATTGGGCTACACCTTC | CASSLPGQLLGYTF
TRBJ2-2 | NA | TRBV6-1 | NA | TGTGCCAGCAGCCCCACCTGGACCCAAACCGGGGAGCTGTTTTTT | CASSPTWTQTGELFF
TRBJ1-3 | NA | TRBV12-3/TRBV12-4 | NA | TGTGCCAGCAGCTACAGTTCAGCCTCTGGAAACACCATATATTTT | CASSYSSASGNTIYF
TRBJ2-3 | NA | TRBV11-1 | NA | TGTGCCAGCAGCTCGGACAGGGAGGGACACACAGATACGCAGTATTTT | CASSSDREGHTDTQYF
TRBJ2-1 | NA | TRBV6-1 | NA | TGTGCCAGCAACTACAATGAGCAGTTCTTC | CASNYNEQFF
TRBJ1-2 | NA | TRBV19 | TRBD1 | TGTGCCAGTAGTGGAGGGACAGGAGCTGACTATGGCTACACCTTC | CASSGGTGADYGYTF
TRBJ1-5 | NA | TRBV7-8 | NA | TGTGCCAGCAGACAAAACCCCGGACGGGATAGCAATCAGCCCCAGCATTTT | CASRQNPGRDSNQPQHF
TRBJ1-1 | few | TRBV20-1 | NA | TGCAGTGCTAGAGATGGGAGGGGCACTGAAGCTTTCTTT | CSARDGRGTEAFF
TRBJ1-1 | many | TRBV12-5 | NA | TGTGCTAGTGGTTTGTCGGGTGGGGGCAGGAACACTGAAGCTTTCTTT | CASGLSGGGRNTEAFF
TRBJ2-2 | few | TRBV12-5 | NA | TGTGCTAGTGGAACGCACGGACCAGGGACCGGGGAGCTGTTTTTT | CASGTHGPGTGELFF
TRBJ1-3 | NA | TRBV7-9 | NA | TGTGCCAGCAGCTTACTACCTGGAAACACCATATATTTT | CASSLLPGNTIYF
TRBJ1-2 | many | TRBV12-3/TRBV12-4 | NA | TGTGCCAGCAGTTTAGCGAGGGGGTCTGGCTACACCTTC | CASSLARGSGYTF
TRBJ2-5 | many | TRBV20-1 | NA | TGCAGTGCTACCCTACCTGGATACCAAGAGACCCAGTACTTC | CSATLPGYQETQYF
TRBJ2-7 | few | TRBV10-3 | NA | TGTGCCATCAGTGAGTCGAAGCGGAGCTCCTACGAGCAGTACTTC | CAISESKRSSYEQYF
TRBJ2-2 | NA | TRBV3-1 | NA | TGTGCCAGCAGTTCTAACATCTTCACCGGGGAGCTGTTTTTT | CASSSNIFTGELFF
TRBJ1-4 | many | TRBV20-1 | NA | TGCAGTGCTAGAGTGGGGGGGGTAAATGAAAAACTGTTTTTT | CSARVGGVNEKLFF
TRBJ2-1 | NA | TRBV7-3 | NA | TGTGCCAGCAGCTTACCGGAGGGGGGTACGAGACAGTTCTTC | CASSLPEGGTRQFF
TRBJ1-1 | many | TRBV11-2 | NA | TGTGCCAGCAGCTTAGCGTATTCGGTAACTGAAGCTTTCTTT | CASSLAYSVTEAFF
TRBJ1-2 | NA | TRBV28 | TRBD1 | TGTGCCAGCTCACCCGACCTGGGACAGACCTATGGCTACACCTTC | CASSPDLGQTYGYTF
TRBJ1-5 | few | TRBV6-1 | TRBD1 | TGTGCCAGCAGGGCCAAGGACAGGGGCCTTTATAGCAATCAGCCCCAGCATTTT | CASRAKDRGLYSNQPQHF
TRBJ1-4 | NA | TRBV4-2 | NA | TGTGCCAGCAGCCCCCCGGGGGGCCGTAATGAAAAACTGTTTTTT | CASSPPGGRNEKLFF
TRBJ2-1 | NA | TRBV11-2 | TRBD2 | TGTGCCAGCAGCTTACACCCCGGGACAGGGTTCGGACTAGCGGGAGGGGGTGACTACAATGAGCAGTTCTTC | CASSLHPGTGFGLAGGGDYNEQFF
TRBJ2-7 | few | TRBV28 | TRBD2 | TGTGCCAGCCGTATTGCTACGGCGGGAGGAAACTACGAGCAGTACTTC | CASRIATAGGNYEQYF
TRBJ1-2 | many | TRBV28 | NA | TGTGCCAGCAGTTTAGGTGGAGGTTCCTATCTAGCTAACTATGGCTACACCTTC | CASSLGGGSYLANYGYTF
TRBJ2-7 | many | TRBV27 | TRBD2 | TGTGCCAGCAGCTCCAGCGGGAGGGTGTACGAGCAGTACTTC | CASSSSGRVYEQYF
TRBJ1-5 | NA | TRBV15 | NA | TGTGCCACCAGCAGAGATCTATCAGTGGGGCAGCCCCAGCATTTT | CATSRDLSVGQPQHF
TRBJ1-6 | NA | TRBV11-2 | TRBD1 | TGTGCCAGCAGCTATACGACAGGGGGGAATAATTCACCCCTCCACTTT | CASSYTTGGNNSPLHF
TRBJ1-1 | NA | TRBV5-5 | NA | TGTGCCAGCAGCGGGCCCCGCCCCTTGGACACTGAAGCTTTCTTT | CASSGPRPLDTEAFF
TRBJ2-7 | few | TRBV7-2 | NA | TGTGCCAGCAGCTTTGAGACAGACCTACTTGAGCAGTACTTC | CASSFETDLLEQYF
TRBJ2-2 | few | TRBV29-1 | TRBD2 | TGCAGCGTTGAAGGGAGGGAGGGAATCGGGGAGCTGTTTTTT | CSVEGREGIGELFF
TRBJ1-1 | NA | TRBV6-5 | NA | TGTGCCAGCAGTTCCTGGGCCGGGGGCACTGAAGCTTTCTTT | CASSSWAGGTEAFF
TRBJ1-1 | many | TRBV3-1 | NA | TGTGCCAGCAGCCAAGATCGGGGAAGGAACACTGAAGCTTTCTTT | CASSQDRGRNTEAFF
TRBJ2-7 | NA | TRBV27 | NA | TGTGCCAGCAGCCGGTTAGGGGACGAGCAGTACTTC | CASSRLGDEQYF
TRBJ2-5 | NA | TRBV5-5 | TRBD2 | TGTGCCAGCAGCTTGGGAGGACTAGCGGGAGCTCCACGGGAGACCCAGTACTTC | CASSLGGLAGAPRETQYF
TRBJ1-5 | few | TRBV10-3 | NA | TGTGCCATCAGTTCCGGGACGGTTAATCAGCCCCAGCATTTT | CAISSGTVNQPQHF
TRBJ2-1 | NA | TRBV12-3/TRBV12-4 | NA | TGTGCCAGCAGTTTATCAGGGTTAAGCTACAATGAGCAGTTCTTC | CASSLSGLSYNEQFF
TRBJ1-6 | few | TRBV12-3/TRBV12-4 | TRBD1 | TGTGCCAGCAGTTTACTTGGCGGACAGGGGAATTCACCCCTCCACTTT | CASSLLGGQGNSPLHF
TRBJ1-1 | few | TRBV2 | NA | TGTGCCAGCAGTGAACAGGGACTGGGAAACACTGAAGCTTTCTTT | CASSEQGLGNTEAFF
TRBJ1-5 | many | TRBV12-3/TRBV12-4 | NA | TGTGCCAGCAGTTCCATGGGACACAGCAATCAGCCCCAGCATTTT | CASSSMGHSNQPQHF
TRBJ2-7 | NA | TRBV6-2/TRBV6-3 | TRBD1 | TGTGCCAGCAGTGCCGGGACAGGGGGAGGTATTTACGAGCAGTACTTC | CASSAGTGGGIYEQYF
TRBJ1-1 | NA | TRBV6-1 | NA | TGTGCCAGCAGCCGCGGGACTCTACCCCGCACTGAAGCTTTCTTT | CASSRGTLPRTEAFF
TRBJ1-5 | NA | TRBV10-3 | TRBD1 | TGTGCCATCAGTGACCGGGACAGGGGTAGCAATCAGCCCCAGCATTTT | CAISDRDRGSNQPQHF
TRBJ2-7 | NA | TRBV6-2/TRBV6-3 | TRBD1 | TGTGCCAGCAGCCGGGGACAGGGGACGCACGAGCAGTACTTC | CASSRGQGTHEQYF
TRBJ1-3 | NA | TRBV18 | NA | TGTGCCAGCTCACCGACCGATACCTTTTACACCATATATTTT | CASSPTDTFYTIYF
TRBJ2-5 | NA | TRBV3-1 | TRBD2 | TGTGCCAGCAGCCAAGAGGGACTAGCGGGACAAGAGACCCAGTACTTC | CASSQEGLAGQETQYF